This T cell receptor beta chain was captured by sequencing in a study of cytomegalovirus exposure and HLA in healthy donors. The study's findings and limits: A further, later analysis showed that HLA-associated TCR beta chains (compared with equally common others) were more clonally expanded.

This clone was recorded a few times. The target antigen is unknown. The CDR3 has 14 amino acids. Deletions cut 1 base from V and 5 bases from J, with 11 bases between. In germline, CDR1 is SQVTM, CDR2 ANQGSEA. It was with 60 Vbeta and 13 Jbeta primers that the PCR ran. Method: immunoSEQ multiplex PCR; TCRdb's copy keeps in-frame clones and lacks some. The top ten clones hold roughly 2% of a sample with about 140,000 clones, more than 9.5% of them seen once. V gene TRBV29-1 combines with J gene TRBJ1-4; D is perhaps TRBD1 (5 bases). Sequenced: PBMCs. The clonotype comes from a man in his forties or fifties in good health and CMV-seronegative. CDR3 loop: CSVEGVTENEKLFF. The CDR3 bases are TGCAGCGTTGAAGGGGTGACAGAAAATGAAAAACTGTTTTTT.